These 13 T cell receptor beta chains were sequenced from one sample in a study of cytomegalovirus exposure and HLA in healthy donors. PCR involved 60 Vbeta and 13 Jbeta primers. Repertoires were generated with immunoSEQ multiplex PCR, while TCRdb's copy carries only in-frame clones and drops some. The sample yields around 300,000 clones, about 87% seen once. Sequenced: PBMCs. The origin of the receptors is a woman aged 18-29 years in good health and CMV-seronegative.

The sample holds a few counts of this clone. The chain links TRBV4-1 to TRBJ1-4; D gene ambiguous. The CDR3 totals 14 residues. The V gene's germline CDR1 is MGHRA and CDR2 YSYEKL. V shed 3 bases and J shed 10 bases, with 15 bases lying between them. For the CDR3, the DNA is TGCGCCAGCAGCCAGGGGAGGGAAGTAGGAAAACTGTTTTTT. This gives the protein CASSQGREVGKLFF.

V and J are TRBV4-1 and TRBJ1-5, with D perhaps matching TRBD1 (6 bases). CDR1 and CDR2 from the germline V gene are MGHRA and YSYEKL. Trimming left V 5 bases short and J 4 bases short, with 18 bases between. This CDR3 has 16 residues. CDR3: CASSIDGTQGNQPQHF. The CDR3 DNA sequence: TGCGCCAGCAGCATAGACGGTACACAGGGTAATCAGCCCCAGCATTTT.

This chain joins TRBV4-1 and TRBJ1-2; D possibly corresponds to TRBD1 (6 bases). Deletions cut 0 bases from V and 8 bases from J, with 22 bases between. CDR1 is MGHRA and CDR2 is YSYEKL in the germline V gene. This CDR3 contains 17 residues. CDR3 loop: CASSQEYRDKTGRGYTF. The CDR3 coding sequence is TGCGCCAGCAGCCAAGAGTACAGGGACAAGACCGGTAGAGGCTACACCTTC.

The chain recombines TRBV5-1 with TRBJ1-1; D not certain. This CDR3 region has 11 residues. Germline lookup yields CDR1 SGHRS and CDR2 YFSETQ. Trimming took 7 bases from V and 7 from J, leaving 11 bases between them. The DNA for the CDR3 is TGCGCCAGCCACGGGTACAATGAAGCTTTCTTT. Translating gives CASHGYNEAFF.

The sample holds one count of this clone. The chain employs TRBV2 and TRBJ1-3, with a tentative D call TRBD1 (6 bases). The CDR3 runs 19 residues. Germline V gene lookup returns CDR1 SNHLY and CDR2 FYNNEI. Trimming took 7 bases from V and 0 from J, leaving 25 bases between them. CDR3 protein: CASTTIPGQDTLSGNTIYF. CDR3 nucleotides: TGTGCCAGCACCACAATCCCGGGACAAGACACTCTCTCTGGAAACACCATATATTTT. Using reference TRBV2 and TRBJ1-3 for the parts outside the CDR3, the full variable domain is EPEVTQTPSHQVTQMGQEVILRCVPISNHLYFYWYRQILGQKVEFLVSFYNNEISEKSEIFDDQFSVERPDGSNFTLKIRSTKLEDSAMYFCASTTIPGQDTLSGNTIYFGEGSWLTVV.

The CDR3: CSVCLGENNQPQHF. In nucleotides, the CDR3 is TGCAGCGTTTGCCTGGGAGAAAACAATCAGCCCCAGCATTTT. V and J are TRBV29-1 and TRBJ1-5; D is uncertain. Germline lookup yields CDR1 SQVTM and CDR2 ANQGSEA. The CDR3 spans 14 residues. Trimming cost V 5 bases and J 3 bases, with 14 bases left between them.

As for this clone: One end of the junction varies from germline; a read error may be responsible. CDR3 sequence: CSSSDPTYGQLSYEQYF. DNA of the CDR3: TGTTCCAGCAGCGACCCGACATACGGACAACTCTCCTACGAGCAGTACTTC. The chain carries TRBV7-9 and TRBJ2-7; D is perhaps TRBD1 (5 bases). The CDR3 is 17 amino acids. Germline CDR1 SEHNR, CDR2 FQNEAQ (reference sequence). The whole variable domain, remainder taken from reference TRBV7-9 and TRBJ2-7, is DTGVSQNPRHKITKRGQNVTFRCDPISEHNRLYWYRQTLGQGPEFLTYFQNEAQLEKSRLLSDRFSAERPKGSFSTLEIQRTEQGDSAMYLCSSSDPTYGQLSYEQYFGPGTRLTVT.

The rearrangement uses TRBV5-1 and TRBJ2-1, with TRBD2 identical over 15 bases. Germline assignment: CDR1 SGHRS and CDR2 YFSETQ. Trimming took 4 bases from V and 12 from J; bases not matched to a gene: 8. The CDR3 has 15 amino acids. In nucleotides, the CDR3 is TGCGCCAGCAGCCTAGGACTAGCGGGGGGGCAGGGGCAGTTCTTC. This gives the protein CASSLGLAGGQGQFF.

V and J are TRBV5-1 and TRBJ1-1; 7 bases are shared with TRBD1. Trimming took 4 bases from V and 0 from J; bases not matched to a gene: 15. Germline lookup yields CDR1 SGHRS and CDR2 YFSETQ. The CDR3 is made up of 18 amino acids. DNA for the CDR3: TGCGCCAGCAGCAAACCTTGGGACAGCCAAAGGATGAACACTGAAGCTTTCTTT. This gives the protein CASSKPWDSQRMNTEAFF.

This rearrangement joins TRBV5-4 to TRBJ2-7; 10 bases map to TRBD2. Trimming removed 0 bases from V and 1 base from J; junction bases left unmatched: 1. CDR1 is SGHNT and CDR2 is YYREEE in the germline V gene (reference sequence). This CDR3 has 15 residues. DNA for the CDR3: TGTGCCAGCAGCTTGGGAGCGGGGGGGTCCTACGAGCAGTACTTC. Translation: CASSLGAGGSYEQYF.

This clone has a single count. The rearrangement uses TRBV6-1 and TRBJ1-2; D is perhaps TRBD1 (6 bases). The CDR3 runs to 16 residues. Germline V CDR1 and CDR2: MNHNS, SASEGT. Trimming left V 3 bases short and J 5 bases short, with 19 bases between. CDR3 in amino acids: CASSDTPGGRQYGYTF. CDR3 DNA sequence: TGTGCCAGCAGTGATACTCCGGGGGGCCGGCAGTATGGCTACACCTTC.

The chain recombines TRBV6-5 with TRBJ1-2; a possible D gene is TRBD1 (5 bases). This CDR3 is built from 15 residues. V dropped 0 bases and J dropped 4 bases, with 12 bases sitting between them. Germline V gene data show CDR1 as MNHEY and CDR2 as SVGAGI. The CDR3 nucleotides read TGTGCCAGCAGTTACTCGGGGGGGATTGCCTATGGCTACACCTTC. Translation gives CASSYSGGIAYGYTF.

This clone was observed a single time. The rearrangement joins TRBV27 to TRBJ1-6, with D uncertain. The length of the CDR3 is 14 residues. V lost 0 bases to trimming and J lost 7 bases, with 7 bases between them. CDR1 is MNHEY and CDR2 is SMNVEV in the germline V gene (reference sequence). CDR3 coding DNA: TGTGCCAGCAGTTTATCGACACGAAATTCACCCCTCCACTTT. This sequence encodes CASSLSTRNSPLHF.